This T cell receptor (beta chain) is drawn from a study of beta chain features in type 1 diabetes. On the study more broadly: In all, approximately 110 million sorted cells from all samples were analyzed. Broader study findings: PCR might pick shorter templates more often, in the same way for patients and controls.

V gave up 5 bases and J gave up 2 bases; unmatched junction bases: 7. The CDR3 has 15 amino acids. CDR1 is MDHEN and CDR2 is SYDVKM in the germline V gene. Every sorted population was more than 95% pure. In this sample, this clone turned up once. Its antigen is still unknown. Expressed TCRB transcripts got sequenced, as all isolated RNA was reverse transcribed. Repertoires were generated with immunoSEQ multiplex PCR, while TCRdb's copy carries only in-frame clones and drops some. The sample consists of 500,000 to 700,000 clones, about 16% of them appearing once. The sequenced sample was naive CD4+ T cells from blood. The rearrangement uses TRBV28 and TRBJ2-7, with 9 bases identical to TRBD1. The sequence came from a young man in good health. This CDR3 is CASSTTGQGTYEQYF. In nucleotides, the CDR3 is TGTGCCAGCAGTACAACGGGACAGGGTACCTACGAGCAGTACTTC.